This is a list of T cell receptor beta chains from one sample in a study of CD8+CD57+ T cells in acquired aplastic anemia. TCRdb re-called the reads with MiXCR, one entry per CDR3 protein. The table lists 100,000 to 150,000 distinct CDR3 sequences, nearly 40% of them singletons. Sequenced: sorted CD4+, CD8+, or CD8+CD57+ T cells (not recorded which) from PBMCs. These TCRs come from a human donor with aplastic anemia. CDR3s include the opening cysteine and the closing phenylalanine or tryptophan. D genes are given only for firm matches. The listing skips clone size in some rows; elsewhere it reads once, few, many or a size class.

j_call,v_call,clone_size,d_call,cdr3_aa,cdr3_nt
TRBJ2-7,TRBV7-9,.,.,CASSMVGASYEQYF,TGTGCCAGCAGCATGGTGGGGGCTTCCTACGAGCAGTACTTC
TRBJ1-1,TRBV5-1,.,.,CASSLIGPRETEAFF,TGCGCCAGCAGCTTAATCGGGCCACGGGAAACTGAAGCTTTCTTT
TRBJ2-5,TRBV24-1,few,TRBD1,CATSDNNRGQYQETQYF,TGTGCCACCAGTGACAATAACAGGGGGCAGTACCAAGAGACCCAGTACTTC
TRBJ2-7,TRBV5-5,many,.,CASSLGDYEQYF,TGTGCCAGCAGCTTGGGGGACTACGAGCAGTACTTC
TRBJ2-3,TRBV18,few,.,CASSPLGDTQYF,TGTGCCAGCTCACCACTTGGGGATACGCAGTATTTT
TRBJ1-4,TRBV2,many,.,CASRADVGSGKLFF,TGTGCCAGCAGGGCGGATGTAGGTTCAGGAAAACTGTTTTTT
TRBJ2-5,TRBV3-1,.,TRBD2,CASSQGQGLAGTLQETQYF,TGTGCCAGCAGCCAGGGGCAGGGACTAGCGGGGACTCTACAAGAGACCCAGTACTTC
TRBJ2-2,TRBV24-1,.,.,CATSDLDSLGLFF,TGTGCCACCAGTGATTTAGACTCCCTCGGGCTGTTTTTT
TRBJ2-5,TRBV2,many,TRBD2,CASSVGGGYAETQYF,TGTGCCAGCAGTGTAGGCGGGGGGTACGCGGAGACCCAGTACTTC
TRBJ1-1,TRBV20-1,many,.,CSARGGRGTEAFF,TGCAGTGCTAGAGGGGGTAGGGGCACTGAAGCTTTCTTT
TRBJ1-5,TRBV6-1,many,.,CARWKGDQPQHF,TGTGCCAGGTGGAAGGGGGATCAGCCCCAGCATTTT
TRBJ2-3,TRBV19,many,.,CASSLTDSIITRDTQYF,TGTGCCAGTAGTTTAACGGACAGTATTATCACAAGAGATACGCAGTATTTT
TRBJ2-2,TRBV5-1,few,TRBD1,CASSWTGGGNTGELFF,TGCGCCAGCAGCTGGACAGGGGGCGGAAACACCGGGGAGCTGTTTTTT
TRBJ1-6,TRBV25-1,.,.,CASSGLGGNSPLHF,TGTGCCAGCAGTGGGCTGGGGGGTAATTCACCCCTCCACTTT
TRBJ1-5,TRBV18,few,TRBD1,CASSDQTGNGNQPQHF,TGTGCCAGCTCCGACCAGACAGGGAATGGCAATCAGCCCCAGCATTTT